These T cell receptor beta chains were read from a single sample in a study of blood T cell repertoires in COVID-19. Produced via immunoSEQ multiplex PCR; TCRdb's table is partial and in-frame only. The sample yields fewer than 120,000 clones, more than 75% seen once. The sequenced sample was peripheral blood. These receptor sequences come from a woman in her fifties or sixties with acute or convalescent COVID-19. The conserved cysteine and the conserved F or W are not part of the CDR3 here.

J gene | V gene | CDR3 protein
TRBJ1-5 | TRBV7-9 | ASTPLGAYGNQPQH
TRBJ2-7 | TRBV21-1 | ASSGAESSYEQY
TRBJ2-7 | TRBV2 | ASSEGSYEQY
TRBJ1-4 | TRBV7-8 | ASSRDREGEKLF
TRBJ1-5 | TRBV6-5 | AISPGQGNQPQH
TRBJ1-1 | TRBV5-1 | ASSHRGQGTEAF
TRBJ2-1 | TRBV27 | ASRGTSEYNEQF
TRBJ2-3 | TRBV2 | ASSLTSGSGDTQY
TRBJ2-5 | TRBV18 | ASSPSQGETQY
TRBJ1-1 | TRBV6-5 | ASRPTGGRGAF
TRBJ1-2 | TRBV7-9 | ASSTGQGRDGYT
TRBJ2-1 | TRBV19 | ASTPVAGGPDEQF
TRBJ1-1 | TRBV18 | ASSLTGLNTEAF
TRBJ2-7 | TRBV7-2 | ASSFGQNYEQY
TRBJ2-3 | TRBV6-6 | ASSTGTGTSTDTQY
TRBJ1-2 | TRBV21-1 | ASSKETGDGYT
TRBJ1-1 | TRBV2 | ASSRDRGTGTEAF
TRBJ1-2 | TRBV19 | ASSMRDRDGYT
TRBJ2-1 | TRBV30 | AWGKTSGRGNEQF
TRBJ2-4 | TRBV3-1/TRBV3-2 | ASSLTQGNIQY
TRBJ1-1 | TRBV7-9 | ASSLADRANTEAF
TRBJ2-7 | TRBV18 | ASSQSTGTNYEQY
TRBJ1-6 | TRBV19 | ASRRQGGSPLH
TRBJ2-1 | TRBV2 | ASNPLGETGRNEQF
TRBJ2-1 | TRBV6-2/TRBV6-3 | ASSHSRTSGDNEQF
TRBJ2-6 | TRBV7-6 | ASSLAQGAGANVLT
TRBJ1-5 | TRBV7-2 | ASSSGHLSNQPQH
TRBJ2-3 | TRBV19 | ASMAQGGDTQY
TRBJ2-7 | TRBV30 | AWTLRAGAIHEQY
TRBJ2-1 | TRBV30 | AFRGYYNEQF
TRBJ2-2 | TRBV2 | ASGGLAATGELF
TRBJ2-7 | TRBV15 | ATSEGTWNYEQY
TRBJ1-6 | TRBV18 | ASSPAGDKGNSPLH
TRBJ2-1 | TRBV2 | ASRGADNEQF
TRBJ2-7 | TRBV27 | ASSSPGTSGYEQY
TRBJ2-1 | TRBV30 | AWSGYRWNEQF
TRBJ1-1 | TRBV28 | ASSYRDRGNTEAF
TRBJ2-1 | TRBV4-1 | ASSQEGGDEQF
TRBJ2-7 | TRBV7-9 | ASSSTSGRASYEQY
TRBJ1-5 | TRBV27 | ASSLVGSGNQPQH
TRBJ2-3 | TRBV5-4 | ASSLGGAGGDTQY
TRBJ2-1 | TRBV7-2 | ASSLNNYNEQF
TRBJ2-7 | TRBV29-1 | SALTGAYEQY
TRBJ2-7 | TRBV28 | ASSGREGQDEQY